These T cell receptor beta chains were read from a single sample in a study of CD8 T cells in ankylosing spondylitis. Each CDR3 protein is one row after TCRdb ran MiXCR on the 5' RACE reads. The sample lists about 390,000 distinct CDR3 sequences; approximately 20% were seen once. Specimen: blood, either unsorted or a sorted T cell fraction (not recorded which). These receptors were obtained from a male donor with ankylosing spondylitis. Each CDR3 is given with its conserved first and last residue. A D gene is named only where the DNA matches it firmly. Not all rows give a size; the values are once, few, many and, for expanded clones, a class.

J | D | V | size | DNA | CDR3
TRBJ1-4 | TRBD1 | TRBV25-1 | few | TGTGCCAGCAGTGAATCCTTGGGACAGAAGGGTGAAAAACTGTTTTTT | CASSESLGQKGEKLFF
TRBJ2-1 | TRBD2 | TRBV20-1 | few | TGCAGTGCTAGGTCCGGGACTAGCGGCTACAATGAGCAGTTCTTC | CSARSGTSGYNEQFF
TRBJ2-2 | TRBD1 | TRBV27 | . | TGTGCCAGCAGTCAACAGGGGCCCGGGGATACCGGGGAGCTGTTTTTT | CASSQQGPGDTGELFF
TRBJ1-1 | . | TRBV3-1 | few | TGTGCCAGCAGATCTACACTAAACACTGAAGCTTTCTTT | CASRSTLNTEAFF
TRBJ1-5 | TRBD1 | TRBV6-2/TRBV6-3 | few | TGTGCCAGCAGCTCAGTTTTTGGCAGGGGGGATCAGCCCCAGCATTTT | CASSSVFGRGDQPQHF
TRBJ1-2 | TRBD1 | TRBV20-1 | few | TGCAGTGCTAGACCCGACAGGGGTTTTGGTGGCTACACCTTC | CSARPDRGFGGYTF
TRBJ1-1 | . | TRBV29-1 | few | TGCAGCGGGGGGGGCAACACTGAAGCTTTCTTT | CSGGGNTEAFF
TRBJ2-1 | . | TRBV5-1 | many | TGCGCCAGCAGCCCAGACGGAGGACGACTAAGCTCCTACAATGAGCAGTTCTTC | CASSPDGGRLSSYNEQFF
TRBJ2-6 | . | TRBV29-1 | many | TGCAGCGTTGATGGAGGTGGGACAGGGGCCAACGTCCTGACTTTC | CSVDGGGTGANVLTF
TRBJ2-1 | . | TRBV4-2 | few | TGTGCCAGCAGCCAAGTATATCAGGGGATCAATGAGCAGTTCTTC | CASSQVYQGINEQFF
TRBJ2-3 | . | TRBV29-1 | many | TGCAGCGTTGAGTCCACAGATACGCAGTATTTT | CSVESTDTQYF
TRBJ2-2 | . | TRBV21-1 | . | TGTGCCAGCAGCAAAGCCCCGACTGGACTATCCGGGGAGCTGTTTTTT | CASSKAPTGLSGELFF
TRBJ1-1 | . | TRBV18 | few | TGTGCCAGCTCACCGATCGTGAACACTGAAGCTTTCTTT | CASSPIVNTEAFF
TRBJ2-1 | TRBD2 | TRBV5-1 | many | TGCGCCAGCAGCTTGGATTCCGCGGGGGCCTACAATGAGCAGTTCTTC | CASSLDSAGAYNEQFF
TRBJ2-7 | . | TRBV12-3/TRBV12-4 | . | TGTGCCAGCAGTTTGTGGGGGAACGAGCAGTACTTC | CASSLWGNEQYF
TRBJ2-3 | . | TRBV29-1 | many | TGCAGCGTTCGACTAGTCTGGGGCACAGATACGCAGTATTTT | CSVRLVWGTDTQYF
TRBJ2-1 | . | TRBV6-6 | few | TGTGCCAGCAGTTACAGGGATGAGCAGTTCTTC | CASSYRDEQFF
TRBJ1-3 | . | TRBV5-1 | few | TGCGCCAGCAGCTTGGGGGCAGAGAAGAACTCTGGAAACACCATATATTTT | CASSLGAEKNSGNTIYF
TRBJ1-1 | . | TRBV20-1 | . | TGCAGTGCTAGCCGCAGTTATCAGGGCGACACTGAAGCTTTCTTT | CSASRSYQGDTEAFF
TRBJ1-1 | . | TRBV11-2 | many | TGTGCCAGCAGCTTAGTGTCGGGGAACACTGAAGCTTTCTTT | CASSLVSGNTEAFF
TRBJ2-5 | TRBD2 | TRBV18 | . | TGTGCCAGCTCACCTTTTCTAGCGGGAGGTTACGAAGAGACCCAGTACTTC | CASSPFLAGGYEETQYF
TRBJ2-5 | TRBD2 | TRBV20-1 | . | TGCAGTGCCATGACTAGCGGGATCCTTAGGGAGACCCAGTACTTC | CSAMTSGILRETQYF
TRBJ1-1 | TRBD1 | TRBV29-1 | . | TGCAGCGTTTCCGACAGGGATAACACTGAAGCTTTCTTT | CSVSDRDNTEAFF
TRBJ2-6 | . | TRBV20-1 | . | TGCAGTGCATACGGGACTTCTGGGGCCAACGTCCTGACTTTC | CSAYGTSGANVLTF
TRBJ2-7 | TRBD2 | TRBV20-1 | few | TGCAGTGCTAGGGGGACTACCTACGAGCAGTACTTC | CSARGTTYEQYF
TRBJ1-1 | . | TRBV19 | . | TGTGCCAGTAGTACACAGGGTTTTAATGCTGAAGCTTTCTTT | CASSTQGFNAEAFF
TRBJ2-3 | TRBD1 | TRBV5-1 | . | TGCGCCAGCAGCATTGGACAGGTCACAGATACGCAGTATTTT | CASSIGQVTDTQYF